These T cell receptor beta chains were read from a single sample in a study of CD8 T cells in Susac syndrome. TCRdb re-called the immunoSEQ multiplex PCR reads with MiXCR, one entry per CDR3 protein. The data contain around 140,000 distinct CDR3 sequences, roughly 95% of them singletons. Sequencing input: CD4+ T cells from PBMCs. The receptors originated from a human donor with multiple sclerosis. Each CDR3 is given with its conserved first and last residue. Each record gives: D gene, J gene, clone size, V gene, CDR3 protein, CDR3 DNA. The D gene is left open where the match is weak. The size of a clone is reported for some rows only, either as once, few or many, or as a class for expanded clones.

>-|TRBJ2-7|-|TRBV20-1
CSARLAGRRYEQYF
TGCAGTGCTAGATTGGCAGGGAGGAGGTACGAGCAGTACTTC
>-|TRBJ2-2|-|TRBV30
CAFRWGAFTGELFF
TGTGCCTTCAGGTGGGGGGCTTTTACCGGGGAGCTGTTTTTT
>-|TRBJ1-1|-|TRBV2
CASRPQGQNTEAFF
TGTGCCAGCAGACCACAGGGACAGAACACTGAAGCTTTCTTT
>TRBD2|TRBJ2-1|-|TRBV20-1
CSAAPASGRPYNEQFF
TGCAGTGCTGCCCCGGCTAGCGGGAGGCCTTACAATGAGCAGTTCTTC
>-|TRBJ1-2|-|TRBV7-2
CASSPLTPNYGYTF
TGTGCCAGCAGCCCCCTCACACCTAACTATGGCTACACCTTC
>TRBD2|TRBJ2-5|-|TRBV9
CASSVGTSGGPAGETQYF
TGTGCCAGCAGCGTTGGGACTAGCGGGGGGCCAGCGGGAGAGACCCAGTACTTC
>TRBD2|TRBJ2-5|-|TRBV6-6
CASRPTSGSQETQYF
TGTGCCAGCAGACCGACTAGCGGGAGCCAAGAGACCCAGTACTTC
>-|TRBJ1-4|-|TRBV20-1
CSAREDRYEKLFF
TGCAGTGCTAGAGAGGACCGCTATGAAAAACTGTTTTTT
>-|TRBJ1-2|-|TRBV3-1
CASSQLDGPYGYTF
TGTGCCAGCAGCCAACTGGACGGTCCCTATGGCTACACCTTC
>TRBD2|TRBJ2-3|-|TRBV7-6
CASRSPLAGGKDTQYF
TGTGCCAGTCGGTCCCCACTAGCGGGGGGAAAGGATACGCAGTATTTT
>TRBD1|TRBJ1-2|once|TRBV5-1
CASSLRGQDGYTF
TGCGCCAGCAGCCTGAGGGGGCAGGATGGCTACACCTTC
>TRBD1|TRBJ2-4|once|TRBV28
CASSLDRVKRIQYF
TGTGCCAGCAGTTTAGACAGGGTCAAGCGCATTCAGTACTTC
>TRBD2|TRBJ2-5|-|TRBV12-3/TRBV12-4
CASRPTSAGETQYF
TGTGCCAGCAGGCCAACTAGCGCGGGGGAGACCCAGTACTTC
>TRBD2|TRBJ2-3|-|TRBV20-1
CSASRSGGATDTQYF
TGCAGTGCTAGCCGGAGCGGGGGGGCCACAGATACGCAGTATTTT
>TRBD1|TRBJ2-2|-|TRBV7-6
CASSLAGTATGELFF
TGTGCCAGCAGCTTAGCGGGGACAGCCACCGGGGAGCTGTTTTTT
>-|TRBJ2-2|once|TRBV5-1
CASSFVSPGTGELFF
TGCGCCAGCAGCTTTGTGAGCCCTGGGACCGGGGAGCTGTTTTTT
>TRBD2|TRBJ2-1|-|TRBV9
CASSVGLAGGENEQFF
TGTGCCAGCAGCGTAGGACTAGCGGGGGGCGAAAATGAGCAGTTCTTC
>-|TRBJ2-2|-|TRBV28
CASSDRGNTGELFF
TGTGCCAGCAGCGACCGAGGGAACACCGGGGAGCTGTTTTTT
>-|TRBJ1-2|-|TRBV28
CASSTGAMGYTF
TGTGCCAGCAGTACGGGAGCAATGGGCTACACCTTC
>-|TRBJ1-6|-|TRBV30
CAWSLGGSPLHF
TGTGCCTGGAGTTTGGGGGGCTCACCCCTCCACTTT
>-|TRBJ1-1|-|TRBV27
CASSLSGLRNTEAFF
TGTGCCAGCAGTTTATCGGGGCTGCGGAACACTGAAGCTTTCTTT
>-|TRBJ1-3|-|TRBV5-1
CASGRENSGNTIYF
TGCGCCAGCGGACGGGAAAACTCTGGAAACACCATATATTTT
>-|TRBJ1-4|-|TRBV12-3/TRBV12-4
CASREQGEKLFF
TGTGCCAGCAGAGAACAGGGTGAAAAACTGTTTTTT
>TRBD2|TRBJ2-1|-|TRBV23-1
CASSQSGVSYNEQFF
TGCGCCAGCAGTCAGAGCGGGGTATCCTACAATGAGCAGTTCTTC
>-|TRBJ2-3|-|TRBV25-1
CASSEAVSTDTQYF
TGTGCCAGCAGTGAAGCGGTTTCCACAGATACGCAGTATTTT
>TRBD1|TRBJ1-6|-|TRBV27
CASRSTGTGYNSPLHF
TGTGCCAGCCGCTCGACAGGGACGGGTTATAATTCACCCCTCCACTTT
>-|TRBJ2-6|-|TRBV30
CAWSVARSFISGANVLTF
TGTGCCTGGAGTGTAGCACGGTCTTTCATCTCTGGGGCCAACGTCCTGACTTTC
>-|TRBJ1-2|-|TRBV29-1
CSVLVWGGDGYTF
TGCAGCGTTCTCGTCTGGGGAGGTGATGGCTACACCTTC
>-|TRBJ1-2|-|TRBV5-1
CASSRTSGGSNYGYTF
TGCGCCAGCAGCCGAACCTCTGGAGGGAGTAACTATGGCTACACCTTC
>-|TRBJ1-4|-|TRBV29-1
CSVLRAANEKLFF
TGCAGCGTTTTAAGGGCGGCTAATGAAAAACTGTTTTTT
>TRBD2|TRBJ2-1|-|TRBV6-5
CASSTQNGVAGSNEQFF
TGTGCCAGCAGTACTCAGAACGGGGTAGCGGGATCAAATGAGCAGTTCTTC
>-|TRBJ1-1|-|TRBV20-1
CSANKGGGTEAFF
TGCAGTGCTAATAAGGGTGGGGGCACTGAAGCTTTCTTT
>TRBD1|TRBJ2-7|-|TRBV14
CASRLTGGYEQYF
TGTGCCAGCAGGCTCACAGGGGGCTACGAGCAGTACTTC
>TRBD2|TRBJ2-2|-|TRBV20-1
CSARTSGRAGELFF
TGCAGTGCAAGGACTAGCGGGAGGGCCGGGGAGCTGTTTTTT
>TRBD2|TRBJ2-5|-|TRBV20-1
CSARERGRETQYF
TGCAGTGCTAGAGAGCGGGGGAGGGAGACCCAGTACTTC
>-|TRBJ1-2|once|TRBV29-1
CSALSVDPGYTF
TGCAGCGCCCTTTCCGTCGATCCTGGCTACACCTTC
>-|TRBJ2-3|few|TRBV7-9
CASTSGDTQYF
TGTGCCAGCACAAGTGGAGATACGCAGTATTTT
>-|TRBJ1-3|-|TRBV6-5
CASTIDRFSGNTIYF
TGTGCCAGCACCATCGACAGATTCTCTGGAAACACCATATATTTT
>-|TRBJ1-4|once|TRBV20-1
CSFTRGDNEKLFF
TGCAGCTTTACCAGGGGCGATAATGAAAAACTGTTTTTT
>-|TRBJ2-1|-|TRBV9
CASSVVLLYNEQFF
TGTGCCAGCAGCGTAGTACTGCTCTACAATGAGCAGTTCTTC
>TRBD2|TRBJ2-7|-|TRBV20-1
CSARRTSGGGSSYEQYF
TGCAGTGCTAGGCGGACTAGCGGGGGGGGGAGTTCCTACGAGCAGTACTTC
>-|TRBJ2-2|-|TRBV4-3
CASSQTLQGPVNTGELFF
TGCGCCAGCAGCCAAACCCTACAGGGACCGGTTAACACCGGGGAGCTGTTTTTT
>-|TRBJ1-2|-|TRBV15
CATSIYRVGGYTF
TGTGCCACCAGCATTTACAGGGTCGGTGGCTACACCTTC
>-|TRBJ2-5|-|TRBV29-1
CSVEAGRARSPQYF
TGCAGCGTTGAGGCTGGCCGCGCCCGGTCGCCCCAGTACTTC
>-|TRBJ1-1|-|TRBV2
CASSAGMRGNTEAFF
TGTGCCAGCAGTGCAGGGATGCGGGGGAACACTGAAGCTTTCTTT
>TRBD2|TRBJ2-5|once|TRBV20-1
CSARVAGGRETQYF
TGCAGTGCTAGAGTAGCGGGGGGGAGGGAGACCCAGTACTTC
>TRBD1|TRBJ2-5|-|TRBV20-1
CSASPGQQETQYF
TGCAGTGCTAGCCCGGGACAGCAAGAGACCCAGTACTTC
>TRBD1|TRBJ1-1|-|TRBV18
CASSPRPGTEMNTEAFF
TGTGCCAGCTCACCGCGTCCCGGGACAGAGATGAACACTGAAGCTTTCTTT
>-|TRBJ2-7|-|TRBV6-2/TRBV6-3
CASSRDSTGGQYF
TGTGCCAGCAGTCGGGACTCCACCGGGGGGCAGTACTTC
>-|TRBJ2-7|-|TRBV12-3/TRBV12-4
CASSFSSLLRSTYEQYF
TGTGCCAGCAGTTTCTCCTCGCTGTTGCGTTCTACCTACGAGCAGTACTTC
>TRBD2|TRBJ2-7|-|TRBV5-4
CASSQERGLAGSYEQYF
TGTGCCAGCAGCCAAGAGAGGGGACTAGCGGGGTCCTACGAGCAGTACTTC
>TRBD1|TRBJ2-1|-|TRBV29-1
CSVDPPGQNNEQFF
TGCAGCGTCGACCCTCCGGGACAGAACAATGAGCAGTTCTTC
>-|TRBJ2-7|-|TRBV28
CASQMYTGAYEQYF
TGTGCCAGCCAAATGTATACAGGAGCCTACGAGCAGTACTTC
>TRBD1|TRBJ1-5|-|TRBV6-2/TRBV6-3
CASSQGAGQPQHF
TGTGCCAGCAGTCAGGGGGCAGGGCAGCCCCAGCATTTT
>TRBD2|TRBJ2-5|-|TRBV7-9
CASSLTGLAQETQYF
TGTGCCAGCAGCTTGACGGGACTAGCTCAAGAGACCCAGTACTTC
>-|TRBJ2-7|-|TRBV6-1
CASRTLQGQTLYEQYF
TGTGCCAGCCGAACTTTACAAGGCCAGACACTCTACGAGCAGTACTTC
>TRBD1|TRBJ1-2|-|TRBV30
CAWAGGGYTF
TGTGCCTGGGCAGGGGGAGGCTACACCTTC
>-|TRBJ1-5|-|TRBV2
CASKTGLSGGPQHF
TGTGCCAGCAAGACGGGACTTTCTGGGGGGCCCCAGCATTTT
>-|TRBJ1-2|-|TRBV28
CASSLVTGSDGYTF
TGTGCCAGCAGTTTGGTAACAGGATCGGATGGCTACACCTTC
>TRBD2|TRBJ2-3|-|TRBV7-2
CASSRGLAADTQYF
TGTGCCAGCAGCCGGGGACTAGCCGCAGATACGCAGTATTTT